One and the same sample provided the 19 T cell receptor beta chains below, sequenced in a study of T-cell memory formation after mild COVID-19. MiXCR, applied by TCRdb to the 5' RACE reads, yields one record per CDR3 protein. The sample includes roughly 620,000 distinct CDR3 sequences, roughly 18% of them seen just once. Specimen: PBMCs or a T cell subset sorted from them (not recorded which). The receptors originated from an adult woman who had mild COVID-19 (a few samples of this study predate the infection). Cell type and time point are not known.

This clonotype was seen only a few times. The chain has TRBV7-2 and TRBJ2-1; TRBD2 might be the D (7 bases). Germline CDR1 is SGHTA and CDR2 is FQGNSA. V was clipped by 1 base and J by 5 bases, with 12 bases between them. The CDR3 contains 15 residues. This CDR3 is CASSLVGGRNNEQFF. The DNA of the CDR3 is TGTGCCAGCAGCTTAGTCGGGGGGCGAAACAATGAGCAGTTCTTC.

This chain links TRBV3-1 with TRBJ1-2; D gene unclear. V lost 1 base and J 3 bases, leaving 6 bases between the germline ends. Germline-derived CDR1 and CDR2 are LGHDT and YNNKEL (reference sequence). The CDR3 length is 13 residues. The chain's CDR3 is CASSQGRHYGYTF. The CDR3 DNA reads TGTGCCAGCAGCCAAGGTCGACACTATGGCTACACCTTC.

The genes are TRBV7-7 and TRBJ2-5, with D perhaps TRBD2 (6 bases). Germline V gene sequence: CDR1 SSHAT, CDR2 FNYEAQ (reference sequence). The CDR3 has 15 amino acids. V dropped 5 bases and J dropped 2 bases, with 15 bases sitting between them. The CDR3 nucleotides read TGTGCCAGCAGCCTTGAACTGCGGGGACAAGAGACCCAGTACTTC. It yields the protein CASSLELRGQETQYF.

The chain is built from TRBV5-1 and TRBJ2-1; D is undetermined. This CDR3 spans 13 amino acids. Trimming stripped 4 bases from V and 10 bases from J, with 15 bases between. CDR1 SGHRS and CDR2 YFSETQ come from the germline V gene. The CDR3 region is CASSLSRRSEQFF. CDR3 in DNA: TGCGCCAGCAGCCTTTCTCGACGGAGCGAGCAGTTCTTC.

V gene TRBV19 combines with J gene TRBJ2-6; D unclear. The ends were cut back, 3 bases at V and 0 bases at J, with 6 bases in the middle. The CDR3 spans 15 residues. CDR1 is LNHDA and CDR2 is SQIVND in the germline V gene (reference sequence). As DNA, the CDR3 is TGTGCCAGTAGTATCTGGGACTCTGGGGCCAACGTCCTGACTTTC. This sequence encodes CASSIWDSGANVLTF. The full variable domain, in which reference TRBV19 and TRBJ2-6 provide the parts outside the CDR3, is DGGITQSPKYLFRKEGQNVTLSCEQNLNHDAMYWYRQDPGQGLRLIYYSQIVNDFQKGDIAEGYSVSREKKESFPLTVTSAQKNPTAFYLCASSIWDSGANVLTFGAGSRLTVL.

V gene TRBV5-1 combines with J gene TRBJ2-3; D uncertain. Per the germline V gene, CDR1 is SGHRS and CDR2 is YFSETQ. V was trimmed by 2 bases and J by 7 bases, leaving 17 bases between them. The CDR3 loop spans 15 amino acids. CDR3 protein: CASSLGLLETNTQYF. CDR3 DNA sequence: TGCGCCAGCAGCTTAGGCCTCTTGGAGACAAATACGCAGTATTTT.

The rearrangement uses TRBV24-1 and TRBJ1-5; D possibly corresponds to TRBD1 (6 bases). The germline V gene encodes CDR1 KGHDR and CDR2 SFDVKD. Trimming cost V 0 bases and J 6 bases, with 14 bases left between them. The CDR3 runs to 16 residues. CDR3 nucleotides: TGTGCCACCAGTGATTTGCCCCCAGGGGTCCCTCAGCCCCAGCATTTT. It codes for CATSDLPPGVPQPQHF.

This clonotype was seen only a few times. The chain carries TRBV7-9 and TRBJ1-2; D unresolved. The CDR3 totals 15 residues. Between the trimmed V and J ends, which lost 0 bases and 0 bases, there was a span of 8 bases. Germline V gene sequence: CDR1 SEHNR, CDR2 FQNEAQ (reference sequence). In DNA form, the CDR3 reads TGTGCCAGCAGCTTAGCGGGCGGATCTAACTATGGCTACACCTTC. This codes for CASSLAGGSNYGYTF. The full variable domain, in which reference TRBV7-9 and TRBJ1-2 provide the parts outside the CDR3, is DTGVSQNPRHKITKRGQNVTFRCDPISEHNRLYWYRQTLGQGPEFLTYFQNEAQLEKSRLLSDRFSAERPKGSFSTLEIQRTEQGDSAMYLCASSLAGGSNYGYTFGSGTRLTVV.

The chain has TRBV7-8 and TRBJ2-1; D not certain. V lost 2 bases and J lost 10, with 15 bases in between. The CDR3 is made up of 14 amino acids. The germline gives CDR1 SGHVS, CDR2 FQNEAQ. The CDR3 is CASSLRSTGREQFF. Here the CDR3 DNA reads TGTGCCAGCAGCTTACGGAGCACCGGAAGGGAGCAGTTCTTC.

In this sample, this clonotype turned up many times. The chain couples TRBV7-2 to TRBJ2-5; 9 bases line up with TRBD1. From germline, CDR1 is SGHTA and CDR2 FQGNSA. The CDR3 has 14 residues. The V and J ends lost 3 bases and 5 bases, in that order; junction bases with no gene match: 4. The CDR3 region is CASSFTGGGETQYF. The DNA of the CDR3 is TGTGCCAGCAGCTTTACAGGGGGCGGGGAGACCCAGTACTTC.

The chain's CDR3 is CSVVAATSYEQYF. CDR3 DNA: TGCAGCGTTGTCGCGGCTACCTCCTACGAGCAGTACTTC. This sequence joins TRBV29-1 and TRBJ2-7; no clear D gene. This CDR3 spans 13 amino acids. The V end lost 4 bases, the J end lost 0 bases, and 10 bases lay between the germline ends. Per germline, CDR1 SQVTM and CDR2 ANQGSEA.

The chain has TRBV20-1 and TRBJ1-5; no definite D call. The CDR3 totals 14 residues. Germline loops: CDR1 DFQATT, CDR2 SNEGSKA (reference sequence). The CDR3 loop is CLQTPKGCYQPQHF. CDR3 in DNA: TGCCTGCAAACGCCGAAAGGCTGTTATCAGCCCCAGCATTTT.

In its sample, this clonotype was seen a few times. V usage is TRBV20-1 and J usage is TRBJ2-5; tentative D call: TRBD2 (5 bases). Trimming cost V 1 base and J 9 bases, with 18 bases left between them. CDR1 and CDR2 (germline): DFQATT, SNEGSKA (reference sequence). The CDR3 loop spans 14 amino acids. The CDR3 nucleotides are TGCAGTGCTAGAGTCGGACTCCACCGTGGGGCCCAGTACTTC. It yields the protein CSARVGLHRGAQYF.

The CDR3 region has the DNA TGTGCCAGCAGTGAACGGCGGGGGGGCCCAGATACGCAGTATTTT. As protein: CASSERRGGPDTQYF. This chain links TRBV6-1 with TRBJ2-3; TRBD2 matches at 9 bases. Germline V gene lookup returns CDR1 MNHNS and CDR2 SASEGT. The CDR3 is 15 amino acids. J was trimmed by 4 bases and V by 2 bases; bases with no gene match: 4.

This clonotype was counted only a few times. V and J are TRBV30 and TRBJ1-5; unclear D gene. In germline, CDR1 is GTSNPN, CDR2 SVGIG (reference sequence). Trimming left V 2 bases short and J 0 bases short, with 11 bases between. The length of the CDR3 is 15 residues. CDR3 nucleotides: TGTGCCTGGAGTTCCGGGATCCATAGCAATCAGCCCCAGCATTTT. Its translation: CAWSSGIHSNQPQHF.

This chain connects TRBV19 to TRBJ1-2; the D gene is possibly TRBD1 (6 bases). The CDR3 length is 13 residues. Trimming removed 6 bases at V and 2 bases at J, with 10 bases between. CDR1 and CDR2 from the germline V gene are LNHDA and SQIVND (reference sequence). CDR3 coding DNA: TGTGCCAGTAGCGCAGGGGTAAACTATGGCTACACCTTC. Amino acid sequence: CASSAGVNYGYTF. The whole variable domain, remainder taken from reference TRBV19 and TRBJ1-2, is DGGITQSPKYLFRKEGQNVTLSCEQNLNHDAMYWYRQDPGQGLRLIYYSQIVNDFQKGDIAEGYSVSREKKESFPLTVTSAQKNPTAFYLCASSAGVNYGYTFGSGTRLTVV.

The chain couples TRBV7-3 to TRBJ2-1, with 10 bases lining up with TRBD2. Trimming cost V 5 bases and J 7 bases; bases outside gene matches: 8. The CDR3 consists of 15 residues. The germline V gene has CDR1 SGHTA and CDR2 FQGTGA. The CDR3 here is CASSRLAGVLNEQFF. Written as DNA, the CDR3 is TGTGCCAGCAGCCGCCTAGCGGGAGTATTGAATGAGCAGTTCTTC. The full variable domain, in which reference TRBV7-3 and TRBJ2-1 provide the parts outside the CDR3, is GAGVSQTPSNKVTEKGKYVELRCDPISGHTALYWYRQSLGQGPEFLIYFQGTGAADDSGLPNDRFFAVRPEGSVSTLKIQRTERGDSAVYLCASSRLAGVLNEQFFGPGTRLTVL.

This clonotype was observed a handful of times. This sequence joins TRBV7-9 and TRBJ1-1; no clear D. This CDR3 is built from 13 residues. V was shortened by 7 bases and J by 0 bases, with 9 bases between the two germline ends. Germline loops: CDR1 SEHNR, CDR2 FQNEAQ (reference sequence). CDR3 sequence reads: CASTKGLNTEAFF. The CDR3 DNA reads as TGTGCCAGCACCAAGGGCCTGAACACTGAAGCTTTCTTT.

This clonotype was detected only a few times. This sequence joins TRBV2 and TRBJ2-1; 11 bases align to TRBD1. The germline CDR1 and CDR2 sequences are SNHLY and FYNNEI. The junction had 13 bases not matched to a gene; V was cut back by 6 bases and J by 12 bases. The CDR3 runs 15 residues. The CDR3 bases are TGTGCCAGCAGGGAACCGGGACAGGGGGTCTCTTGGCAGTTCTTC. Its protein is CASREPGQGVSWQFF.